This TCR beta chain was recovered during a study of T cell repertoires and HLA-DP antigens. Background on the study: Alloreactive CD4+ T cells targeted HLA-DP on transduced HeLa.

For this clone: What it binds is unknown.

The protocol was immunoSEQ multiplex PCR, while the TCRdb copy is restricted to in-frame clones and leaves out a portion. The sample lists over 100,000 clones; nearly 95% were seen once. The V gene's germline CDR1 is SGHAT and CDR2 FQDESV (reference sequence). The CDR3 sequence is 15 residues long. Trimming removed 1 base at V and 0 bases at J, with 7 bases between. The rearrangement uses TRBV11-1 and TRBJ2-1, with unresolved D. Input material: CD4+ T cells from PBMCs. This receptor was identified in a woman younger than 30 in good health and CMV-seronegative. The CDR3 region has the DNA TGTGCCAGCAGCTTAGACATGAGCTCCTACAATGAGCAGTTCTTC. Protein product: CASSLDMSSYNEQFF.